This TCR beta chain was sequenced in a study of shared clonotypes between healthy human individuals. The CDR3 consists of 13 residues. Germline CDR1 is SGHTS and CDR2 is YDEGEE. V shed 0 bases and J shed 7 bases, with 10 bases lying between them. Assay used: immunoSEQ multiplex PCR; TCRdb lists only in-frame clones, some missing. The table includes approximately 2,200,000 clones, about 92% detected once. The naive CD8 subset, CD45RO-negative cells positively selected for CCR7, excluded terminally differentiated effector memory CD45RA+ cells. This clone was found once. This chain links TRBV5-8 with TRBJ1-2; D gene uncertain. The specimen sequenced was naive CD8+ T cells from PBMCs. The sequence derives from a man aged 18 to 29 in good health. Some clones in this sample may be carry-over from other donors' samples. DNA for the CDR3: TGTGCCAGCAGCTTGGATGGGCAGTTTGGCTACACCTTC. Encoded protein: CASSLDGQFGYTF. The full variable domain, its missing parts supplied by reference TRBV5-8 and TRBJ1-2, is EAGVTQSPTHLIKTRGQQATLRCSPISGHTSVYWYQQALGLGLQFLLWYDEGEERNRGNFPPRFSGRQFPNYSSELNVNALELEDSALYLCASSLDGQFGYTFGSGTRLTVV.